This T cell receptor beta chain emerged from a study of cytomegalovirus exposure and HLA in healthy donors. General observations from the study: V- and J-gene trimming of TCR beta was linked (in a later analysis) to a missense DCLRE1C variant.

This clone was seen once. Its antigen is not known. Germline V CDR1 and CDR2: MDHEN, SYDVKM. The CDR3 sequence is 15 residues long. Trimming at V came to 3 bases and at J to 6 bases, leaving 10 bases not matched to a gene. In the PCR, 60 Vbeta and 13 Jbeta primers were used. Assay: immunoSEQ multiplex PCR; the TCRdb copy retains only in-frame clones and omits some. The sample records about 94,000 clones, around 69% being singletons. The sequence derives from a man in his thirties or forties in good health and CMV-seronegative. What was sequenced was PBMCs. The chain recombines TRBV28 with TRBJ2-7, with 8 bases identical to TRBD1. This chain's CDR3 is CASSFGGQGAREQYF. The CDR3 DNA reads as TGTGCCAGCAGTTTTGGGGGGCAGGGGGCCCGCGAGCAGTACTTC.